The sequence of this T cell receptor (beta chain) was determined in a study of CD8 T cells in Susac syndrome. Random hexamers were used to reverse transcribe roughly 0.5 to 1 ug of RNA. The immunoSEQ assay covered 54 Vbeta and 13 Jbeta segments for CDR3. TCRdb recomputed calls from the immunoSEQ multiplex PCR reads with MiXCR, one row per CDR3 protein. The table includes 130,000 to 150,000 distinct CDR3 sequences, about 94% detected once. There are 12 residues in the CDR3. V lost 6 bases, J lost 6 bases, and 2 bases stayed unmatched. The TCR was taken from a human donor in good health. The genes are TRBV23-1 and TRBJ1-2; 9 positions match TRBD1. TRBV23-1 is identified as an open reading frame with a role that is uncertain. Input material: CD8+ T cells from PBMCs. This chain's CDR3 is CASSTGGNGYTF. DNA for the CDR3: TGCGCCAGCAGCACAGGGGGCAATGGCTACACCTTC.